Sequencing of this T cell receptor beta chain was carried out in a study of cytomegalovirus exposure and HLA in healthy donors. Study-level results: In all likelihood, a cluster of highly shared sequence variants was a sequencing artifact.

Germline V gene data show CDR1 as LNHDA and CDR2 as SQIVND (reference sequence). Trimming pared 0 bases from V and 0 bases from J, leaving 17 bases between. The CDR3 extends over 19 amino acids. Researchers ran the PCR with 60 Vbeta and 13 Jbeta primers. The table came from immunoSEQ multiplex PCR; TCRdb's copy has only in-frame clones and leaves some out. The data contain about 140,000 clones, 61% of them singletons. With respect to this clone: The antigen is not known.

The sequenced material came from PBMCs. The rearrangement links TRBV19 to TRBJ1-4, with TRBD1 as a possible D gene (5 bases). This sequence originates from a male donor in good health and CMV-seronegative. CDR3 amino acids: CASSIDVVGHVTTNEKLFF. CDR3 coding DNA: TGTGCCAGTAGTATAGATGTGGTTGGACATGTAACAACTAATGAAAAACTGTTTTTT.